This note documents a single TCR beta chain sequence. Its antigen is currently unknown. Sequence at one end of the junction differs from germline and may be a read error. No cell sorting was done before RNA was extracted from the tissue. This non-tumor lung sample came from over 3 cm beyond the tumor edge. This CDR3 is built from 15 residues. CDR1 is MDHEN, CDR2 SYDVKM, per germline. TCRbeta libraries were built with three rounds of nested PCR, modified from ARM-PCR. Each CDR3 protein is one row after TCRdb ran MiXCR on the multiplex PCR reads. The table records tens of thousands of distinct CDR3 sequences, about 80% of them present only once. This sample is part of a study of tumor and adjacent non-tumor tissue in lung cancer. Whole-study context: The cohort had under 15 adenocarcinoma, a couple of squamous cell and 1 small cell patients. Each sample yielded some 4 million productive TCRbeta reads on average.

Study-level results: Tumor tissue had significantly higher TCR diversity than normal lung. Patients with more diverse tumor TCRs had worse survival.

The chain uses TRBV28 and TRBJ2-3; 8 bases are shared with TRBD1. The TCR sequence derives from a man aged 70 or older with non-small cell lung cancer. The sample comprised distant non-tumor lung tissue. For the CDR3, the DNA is TGCGCCAGCATGACTAGGCAGGGGGCCCACGGTACGCAGTATTTT. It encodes CASMTRQGAHGTQYF.